This is a list of T cell receptor beta chains from one sample in a study of T cell responses to AZD1222 COVID-19 vaccine. Some clones are missing from TCRdb's copy, which holds only in-frame ones; the method was immunoSEQ multiplex PCR. The repertoire holds roughly 100,000 clones, with around 92% as singletons. The sequencing here drew on peripheral blood, taken on day 0 of AZD1222 vaccination. The receptors were gathered from an adult in good health. CDR3s include the opening cysteine and the closing phenylalanine or tryptophan. A D gene is named only where the DNA matches it firmly. Clone size is given for some rows only: seen once, a few or many times, or a class if the clone is expanded.

TRBJ1-2,NA,NA,TRBV7-9,CASSSWRGGNYGYTF,TGTGCCAGCAGCTCCTGGAGGGGGGGTAACTATGGCTACACCTTC
TRBJ1-1,NA,NA,TRBV18,CASSPLTSMNTEAFF,TGTGCCAGCTCACCGCTAACAAGCATGAACACTGAAGCTTTCTTT
TRBJ2-7,TRBD1,NA,TRBV18,CASSRGPSSYEQYF,TGTGCCAGCTCAAGGGGGCCGAGCTCCTACGAGCAGTACTTC
TRBJ2-7,NA,NA,TRBV12-3/TRBV12-4,CASSKDSHEQYF,TGTGCCAGCAGTAAAGACAGCCACGAGCAGTACTTC
TRBJ2-4,NA,NA,TRBV18,CASSLGVLDNIQYF,TGTGCCAGCTCACTGGGGGTGCTGGACAACATTCAGTACTTC
TRBJ2-2,NA,NA,TRBV9,CASSVEYRVAGELFF,TGTGCCAGCAGCGTCGAGTACCGGGTCGCCGGGGAGCTGTTTTTT
TRBJ2-7,TRBD2,NA,TRBV18,CASSQLAGEVEQYF,TGTGCCAGCTCACAGCTAGCGGGAGAGGTCGAGCAGTACTTC
TRBJ2-7,NA,few,TRBV2,CASVDREPYEQYF,TGTGCCAGCGTCGACAGAGAACCCTACGAGCAGTACTTC
TRBJ2-3,NA,NA,TRBV19,CASTSYRDTQYF,TGTGCCAGTACCTCATATAGGGATACGCAGTATTTT
TRBJ1-6,NA,NA,TRBV2,CASRQQAINSPLHF,TGTGCCAGTCGTCAACAGGCTATTAATTCACCCCTCCACTTT
TRBJ2-1,TRBD2,NA,TRBV7-9,CASSSGLAGANEQFF,TGTGCCAGCAGCTCGGGACTAGCGGGAGCCAATGAGCAGTTCTTC
TRBJ2-5,NA,NA,TRBV11-3,CASSSKLVRPYTPETQYF,TGTGCCAGCAGCTCCAAACTAGTACGCCCCTACACCCCAGAGACCCAGTACTTC